This TCR beta chain emerged from a study of blood T cell repertoires in COVID-19. Study-wide background: PBMCs, B-cell-depleted T cells, or T cells were the source of the cDNA or gDNA that made up the material.

Germline V CDR1 and CDR2: MNHNY, SVGAGI (reference sequence). V lost 0 bases, J lost 5 bases, and 11 bases lay in between. The CDR3 runs 15 residues. Study processing details: Estimation of nucleated cell counts relied on the amplification of reference gene primers. The assay was immunoSEQ multiplex PCR, and TCRdb's table has in-frame clones only and misses some. The DNA was the basis for D and trimming; V, J and clone size are from that table. The repertoire holds 120,000 or so clones, with under 95% as singletons. The sample was peripheral blood. The genes are TRBV6-6 and TRBJ1-5, with a tentative D call TRBD1 (5 bases). The sequence came from a man aged 50-59 years with active COVID-19. This chain's CDR3 is CASSYSGGEDQPQHF. The CDR3 DNA sequence: TGTGCCAGCAGTTACTCTGGAGGGGAGGATCAGCCCCAGCATTTT.